The next 17 T cell receptor beta chains were all read from a single sample in a study of beta chain features in type 1 diabetes. Sequenced material consisted of expressed TCRB transcripts (all of the isolated RNA was reverse transcribed). Sequenced by immunoSEQ multiplex PCR; TCRdb stores in-frame clones only, minus some. The profile shows about 320,000 clones, 12% to 15% of them singletons. Sequencing was carried out using central memory CD4+ T cells from blood. The source is a man aged 25-45 years in good health.

V usage is TRBV2 and J usage is TRBJ2-1, with D possibly TRBD1 on 5 matching bases. Trimming left V 8 bases short and J 0 bases short, with 8 bases between. There are 13 residues in the CDR3. Germline V gene lookup returns CDR1 SNHLY and CDR2 FYNNEI. DNA for the CDR3: TGTGCCAGCGGGGCTAGCTCCTACAATGAGCAGTTCTTC. Translating gives CASGASSYNEQFF.

The V and J genes are TRBV5-4 and TRBJ2-7; TRBD1 matches at 8 bases. Per the germline V gene, CDR1 is SGHNT and CDR2 is YYREEE (reference sequence). V shed 4 bases, J shed 3 bases, and the junction held 6 bases outside the gene matches. The CDR3 is 14 amino acids. CDR3 region: CASSRTGQDYEQYF. CDR3 sequence (DNA): TGTGCCAGCAGCCGGACAGGGCAGGACTACGAGCAGTACTTC.

V and J are TRBV27 and TRBJ2-2, with TRBD2 as a possible D gene (6 bases). CDR1 and CDR2 from the germline V gene are MNHEY and SMNVEV (reference sequence). V shed 6 bases and J shed 6 bases, with 17 bases lying between them. This CDR3 is 15 amino acids long. The CDR3 sequence is CASSRGLANAGELFF. The DNA of the CDR3 is TGTGCCAGCAGCCGTGGGCTAGCGAATGCCGGGGAGCTGTTTTTT.

This clone showed up just a few times. J is TRBJ1-1 and V is TRBV30, with D possibly being TRBD1 (6 bases). V shed 2 bases and J shed 2 bases, with 9 bases lying between them. CDR3 length: 13 residues. Germline V lookup: CDR1 GTSNPN, CDR2 SVGIG (reference sequence). CDR3 coding DNA: TGTGCCTGGAGTTCAGGGGTCAACACTGAAGCTTTCTTT. Its protein product is CAWSSGVNTEAFF.

The chain has TRBV5-6 and TRBJ2-1; a weak D match, TRBD1 (5 bases). Germline lookup yields CDR1 SGHDT and CDR2 YYEEEE. There are 13 residues in the CDR3. V was pared by 0 bases and J by 6 bases, with 7 bases between. This CDR3 is CASSLGQGNEQFF. CDR3 sequence (DNA): TGTGCCAGCAGCTTGGGCCAGGGCAATGAGCAGTTCTTC.

V usage is TRBV27 and J usage is TRBJ2-7; D unresolved. CDR3 length equals 11 residues. V was shortened by 10 bases and J by 9 bases, with 16 bases between the two germline ends. Germline CDR1 is MNHEY and CDR2 is SMNVEV (reference sequence). The CDR3 DNA reads as TGTGCCATCTCACCCACGTCGGGGCAGTACGTC. Residues: CAISPTSGQYV.

The genes are TRBV18 and TRBJ2-5; 12 nucleotides agree with TRBD1. Trimming took 1 base from V and 5 from J; bases not matched to a gene: 14. Germline assignment: CDR1 KGHSH and CDR2 LQKENI. CDR3 length: 19 residues. The CDR3 is CASSPLPVRGQGALETQYF. The CDR3 region has the DNA TGTGCCAGCTCACCACTCCCAGTCAGGGGACAGGGGGCGTTGGAGACCCAGTACTTC.

A few counts support this clone. This chain links TRBV11-2 with TRBJ2-6; TRBD1 aligns across 12 bases. This CDR3 spans 19 amino acids. J lost 2 bases, V lost 5 bases, and 10 bases had no gene match. Germline loops: CDR1 SGHAT, CDR2 FQNNGV. The DNA of the CDR3 is TGTGCCAGCAGCCGGGACAGGGGGCCGCAGATAGCTGGGGCCAACGTCCTGACTTTC. Translation gives CASSRDRGPQIAGANVLTF.

This clone has just a few counts. V usage is TRBV19 and J usage is TRBJ2-2, with 7 bases that match TRBD2. V dropped 6 bases and J dropped 1; count of bases not matched to a gene: 8. Germline lookup yields CDR1 LNHDA and CDR2 SQIVND (reference sequence). The CDR3 has 16 residues. The DNA of the CDR3 is TGTGCCAGTAGAGCTCCTTCTAGCGGGAACACCGGGGAGCTGTTTTTT. It yields the protein CASRAPSSGNTGELFF.

This clone came up many times. The chain uses TRBV4-3 and TRBJ2-2; 10 bases are a match to TRBD2. This CDR3 is 17 amino acids long. Germline V gives CDR1 LGHNA, CDR2 YSLEER. Germline trimming cut 0 bases from V and 6 bases from J; bases unmatched to any gene: 7. CDR3 nucleotide sequence: TGCGCCAGCAGCCAAGACGCCCTAGCGGGGGTAGCCGGGGAGCTGTTTTTT. It codes for CASSQDALAGVAGELFF.

V and J are TRBV6-6 and TRBJ1-5; D is unclear. This CDR3 has 14 residues. The V end lost 1 base, the J end lost 7 bases, and 11 bases lay between the germline ends. Germline lookup yields CDR1 MNHNY and CDR2 SVGAGI (reference sequence). CDR3 sequence reads: CASSYYPGTQPQHF. The CDR3, as DNA: TGTGCCAGCAGTTACTATCCAGGTACCCAGCCCCAGCATTTT.

The rearrangement uses TRBV7-2 and TRBJ2-7; 9 nucleotides line up with TRBD1. Germline CDR1 reads SGHTA; CDR2 reads FQGNSA. Trimming at V came to 5 bases and at J to 6 bases, leaving 17 bases not matched to a gene. The CDR3 consists of 17 residues. Here the CDR3 reads CASSPRPGQGPFSEQYF. The CDR3 nucleotides are TGTGCCAGCAGCCCAAGACCGGGACAGGGCCCTTTCTCCGAGCAGTACTTC.

This clone showed up just a few times. The gene calls are TRBV5-1 and TRBJ1-1; a possible D gene is TRBD1 (6 bases). With 1 base removed from V and 2 bases from J, the gap between germline ends came to 9 bases. Germline CDR1 and CDR2: SGHRS and YFSETQ. The CDR3 is 14 amino acids. CDR3 nucleotide sequence: TGCGCCAGCAGCTTGTCAGGGGCAAACACTGAAGCTTTCTTT. It yields the protein CASSLSGANTEAFF.

This clone was seen more than once but under ten times. This rearrangement joins TRBV6-6 to TRBJ2-7, with a tentative D call TRBD1 (6 bases). Deletions cut 10 bases from V and 3 bases from J, with 16 bases between. The CDR3 consists of 13 residues. CDR1 MNHNY and CDR2 SVGAGI come from the germline V gene (reference sequence). The CDR3 DNA sequence: TGTGCCACTTCCCAGGGGTTCGGCTACGAGCAGTACTTC. Its translation: CATSQGFGYEQYF.

Of note for this clone: Germline and junction disagree at one end, which may indicate a read error. The chain employs TRBV13 and TRBJ1-3; a possible D gene is TRBD1 (6 bases). CDR1 and CDR2 from the germline V gene are PRHDT and FYEKMQ (reference sequence). The CDR3 sequence is 15 residues long. The CDR3 spells CASSLGKGTGNTIYF. DNA of the CDR3: TGTGCCAGCAGCCTAGGCAAAGGGACAGGAAACACCATATATTTT.

Details on this clone: Other DNA sequences in this sample translate to the same CDR3. This rearrangement joins TRBV30 to TRBJ1-3; D remains ambiguous. This CDR3 comprises 13 residues. CDR1 is GTSNPN, CDR2 SVGIG, per germline (reference sequence). Between the trimmed V and J ends, which lost 2 bases and 0 bases, there was a span of 5 bases. The CDR3 loop reads CAWSRFSGNTIYF. The CDR3 DNA follows: TGTGCCTGGAGTCGGTTCTCTGGAAACACCATATATTTT. Combining the CDR3 with reference TRBV30 and TRBJ1-3 gives the whole variable domain SQTIHQWPATLVQPVGSPLSLECTVEGTSNPNLYWYRQAAGRGLQLLFYSVGIGQISSEVPQNLSASRPQDRQFILSSKKLLLSDSGFYLCAWSRFSGNTIYFGEGSWLTVV.

The chain uses TRBV7-8 and TRBJ1-1; tentatively, D is TRBD1 (5 bases). Germline CDR1 reads SGHVS; CDR2 reads FQNEAQ. CDR3 length: 14 amino acids. V was shortened by 3 bases and J by 0 bases, with 8 bases between the two germline ends. As DNA, the CDR3 is TGTGCCAGCAGCTTGGGACCCATGAACACTGAAGCTTTCTTT. It yields the protein CASSLGPMNTEAFF. Together with reference TRBV7-8 and TRBJ1-1, the CDR3 gives the full variable domain: GAGVSQSPRYKVAKRGQDVALRCDPISGHVSLFWYQQALGQGPEFLTYFQNEAQLDKSGLPSDRFFAERPEGSVSTLKIQRTQQEDSAVYLCASSLGPMNTEAFFGQGTRLTVV.